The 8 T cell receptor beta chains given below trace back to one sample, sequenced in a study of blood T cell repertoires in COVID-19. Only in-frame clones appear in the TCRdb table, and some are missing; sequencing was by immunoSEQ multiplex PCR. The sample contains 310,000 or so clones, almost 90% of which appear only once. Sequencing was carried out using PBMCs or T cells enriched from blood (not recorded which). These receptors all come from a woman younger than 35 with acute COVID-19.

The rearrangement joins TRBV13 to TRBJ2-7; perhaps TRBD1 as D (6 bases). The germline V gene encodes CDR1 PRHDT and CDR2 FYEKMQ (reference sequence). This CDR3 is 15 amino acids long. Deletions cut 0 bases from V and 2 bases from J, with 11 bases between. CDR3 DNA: TGTGCCAGCAGCTTAGGCGAGGGGGTGGCCTACGAGCAGTACTTC. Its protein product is CASSLGEGVAYEQYF. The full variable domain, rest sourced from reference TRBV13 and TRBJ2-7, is AAGVIQSPRHLIKEKRETATLKCYPIPRHDTVYWYQQGPGQDPQFLISFYEKMQSDKGSIPDRFSAQQFSDYHSELNMSSLELGDSALYFCASSLGEGVAYEQYFGPGTRLTVT.

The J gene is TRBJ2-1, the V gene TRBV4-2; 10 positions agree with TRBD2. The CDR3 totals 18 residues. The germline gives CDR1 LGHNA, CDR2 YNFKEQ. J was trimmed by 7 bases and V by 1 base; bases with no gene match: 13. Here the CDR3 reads CASSQGLTNSGRLNEQFF. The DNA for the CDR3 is TGTGCCAGCAGCCAAGGGTTGACCAATAGCGGGAGGTTGAATGAGCAGTTCTTC.

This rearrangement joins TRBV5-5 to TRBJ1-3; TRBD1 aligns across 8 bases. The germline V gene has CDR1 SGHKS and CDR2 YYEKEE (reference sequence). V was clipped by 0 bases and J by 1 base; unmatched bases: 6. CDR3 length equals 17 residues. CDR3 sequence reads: CASSLGPTGGSGNTIYF. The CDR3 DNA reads TGTGCCAGCAGCTTGGGGCCCACAGGGGGATCTGGAAACACCATATATTTT.

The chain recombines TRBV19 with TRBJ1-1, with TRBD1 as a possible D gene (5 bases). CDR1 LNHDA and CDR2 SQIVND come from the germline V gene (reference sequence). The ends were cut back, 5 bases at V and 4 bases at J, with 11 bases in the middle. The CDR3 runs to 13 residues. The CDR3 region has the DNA TGTGCCAGTAGTTTCGGGGGGGTCACTGAAGCTTTCTTT. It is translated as CASSFGGVTEAFF. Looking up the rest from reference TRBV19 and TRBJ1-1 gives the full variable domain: DGGITQSPKYLFRKEGQNVTLSCEQNLNHDAMYWYRQDPGQGLRLIYYSQIVNDFQKGDIAEGYSVSREKKESFPLTVTSAQKNPTAFYLCASSFGGVTEAFFGQGTRLTVV.

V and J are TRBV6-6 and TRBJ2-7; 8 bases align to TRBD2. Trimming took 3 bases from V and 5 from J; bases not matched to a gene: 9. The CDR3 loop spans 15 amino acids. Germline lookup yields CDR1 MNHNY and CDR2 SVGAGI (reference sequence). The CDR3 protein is CASSYHSGTSDEQYF. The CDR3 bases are TGTGCCAGCAGTTATCATTCCGGGACTAGTGACGAGCAGTACTTC.

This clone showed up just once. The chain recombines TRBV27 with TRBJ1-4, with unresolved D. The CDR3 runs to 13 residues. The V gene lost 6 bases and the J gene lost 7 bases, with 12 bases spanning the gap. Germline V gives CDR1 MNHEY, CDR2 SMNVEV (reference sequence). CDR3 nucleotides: TGTGCCAGCAGGGGAGGCTTCGCTGAAAAACTGTTTTTT. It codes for CASRGGFAEKLFF.

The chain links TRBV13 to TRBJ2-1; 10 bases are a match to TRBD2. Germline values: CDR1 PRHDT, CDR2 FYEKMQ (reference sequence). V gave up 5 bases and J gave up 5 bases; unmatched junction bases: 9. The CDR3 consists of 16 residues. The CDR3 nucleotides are TGTGCCAGCAGCCCCGAGCGGGAGGGCCGCGACAATGAGCAGTTCTTC. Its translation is CASSPEREGRDNEQFF.

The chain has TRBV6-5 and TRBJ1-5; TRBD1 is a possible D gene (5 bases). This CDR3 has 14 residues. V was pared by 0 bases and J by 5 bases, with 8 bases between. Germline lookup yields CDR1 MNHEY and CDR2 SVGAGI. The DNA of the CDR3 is TGTGCCAGCAGTTACTCGTCAGGGTATCAGCCCCAGCATTTT. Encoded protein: CASSYSSGYQPQHF.